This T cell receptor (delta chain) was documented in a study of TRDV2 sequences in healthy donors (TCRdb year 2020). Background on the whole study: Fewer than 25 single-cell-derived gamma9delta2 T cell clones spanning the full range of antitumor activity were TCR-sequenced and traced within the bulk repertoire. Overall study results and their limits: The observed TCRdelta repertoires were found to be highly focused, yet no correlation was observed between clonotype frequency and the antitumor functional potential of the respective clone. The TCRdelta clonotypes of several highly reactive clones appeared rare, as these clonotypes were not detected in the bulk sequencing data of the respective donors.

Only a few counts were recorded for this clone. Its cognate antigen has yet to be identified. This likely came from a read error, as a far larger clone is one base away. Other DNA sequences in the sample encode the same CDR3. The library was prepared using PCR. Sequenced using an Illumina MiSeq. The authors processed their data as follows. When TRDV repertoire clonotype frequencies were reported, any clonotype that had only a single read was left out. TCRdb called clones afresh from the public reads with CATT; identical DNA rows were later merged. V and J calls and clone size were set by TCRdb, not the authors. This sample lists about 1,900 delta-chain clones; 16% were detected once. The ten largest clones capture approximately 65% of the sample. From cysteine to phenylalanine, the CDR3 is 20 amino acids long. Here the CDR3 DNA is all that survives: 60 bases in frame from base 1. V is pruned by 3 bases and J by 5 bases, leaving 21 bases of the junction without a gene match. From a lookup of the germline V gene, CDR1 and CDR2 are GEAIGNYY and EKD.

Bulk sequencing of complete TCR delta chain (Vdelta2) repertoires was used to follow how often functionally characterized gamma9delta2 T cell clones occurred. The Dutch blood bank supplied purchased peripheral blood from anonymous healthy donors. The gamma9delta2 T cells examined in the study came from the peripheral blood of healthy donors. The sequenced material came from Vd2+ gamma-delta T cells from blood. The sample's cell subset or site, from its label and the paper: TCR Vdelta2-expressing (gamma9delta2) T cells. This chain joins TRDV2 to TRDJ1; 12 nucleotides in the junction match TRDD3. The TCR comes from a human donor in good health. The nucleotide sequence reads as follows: TGTGCCTGTGACCCGGTTGTACTGGGGGATACCCGTGGGGAGACTGATAAACTCATCTTT. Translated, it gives CACDPVVLGDTRGETDKLIF.